This entry lists 32 T cell receptor beta chains sequenced from one sample in a study of low-dose radiotherapy and immunotherapy resistance in tumors. TRAV- and TRBV-specific primers, spanning alpha and beta chains, primed first-strand cDNA. Both a constant-region primer and a V-primer adapter served to amplify TCRs across roughly 21 PCR cycles. MiXCR, run by TCRdb on the reads, gives a single entry per CDR3 protein. The sample holds around 100,000 distinct CDR3 sequences, 20% to 25% seen once. Time point of the sample: after trial treatment. Treatment specified: LDRT plus nivolumab, ipilimumab, low-dose cyclophosphamide and aspirin (RACIN trial). The starting material was PBMCs, obtained after low-dose radiotherapy plus immunotherapy. The receptors come from a female donor with ovarian cancer.

This clonotype occurred many times. The chain recombines TRBV6-2 or TRBV6-3 with TRBJ2-7; TRBD2 aligns across 15 bases. The CDR3 is 17 amino acids. The junction had 9 bases not matched to a gene; V was cut back by 6 bases and J by 3 bases. CDR1 MNHEY and CDR2 SVGEGT come from the germline V gene. CDR3 sequence (DNA): TGTGCCAGCAGCCAGGGACTAGCGGGGGGCCGGGGCTACGAGCAGTACTTC. Encoded protein: CASSQGLAGGRGYEQYF.

This clonotype was counted at least ten times. The CDR3 DNA sequence: TGCGCCAGCAGCCAAGGACTAGCGGGAACAGATACGCAGTATTTT. Translated, it gives CASSQGLAGTDTQYF. This chain connects TRBV4-1 to TRBJ2-3, with 11 bases matching TRBD2. Germline values: CDR1 MGHRA, CDR2 YSYEKL. The CDR3 sequence is 15 residues long. The junction had 0 bases not matched to a gene; V was cut back by 1 base and J by 3 bases.

This CDR3 reads CASSWRQGGTEAFF. CDR3 in DNA: TGTGCCAGCAGCTGGAGACAGGGAGGTACTGAAGCTTTCTTT. V gene TRBV5-8 combines with J gene TRBJ1-1; 7 bases fit TRBD1. The CDR3 length is 14 residues. Trimming at V came to 3 bases and at J to 5 bases, leaving 7 bases not matched to a gene. Germline assignment: CDR1 SGHTS and CDR2 YDEGEE.

This clonotype came up many times. This chain uses TRBV5-1 with TRBJ1-6; 10 bases map to TRBD1. This CDR3 is built from 14 residues. The germline V gene has CDR1 SGHRS and CDR2 YFSETQ. The trim removed 3 bases at V and 10 bases at J, leaving 4 bases unmatched. The CDR3 coding sequence is TGCGCCAGCAGCTCGGGACAGGGGCAATCACCCCTCCACTTT. Protein product: CASSSGQGQSPLHF.

This CDR3 is CAWSSGTGEAFF. CDR3 in DNA: TGTGCCTGGAGTAGTGGGACAGGAGAAGCTTTCTTT. The chain has TRBV30 and TRBJ1-1; 8 bases align to TRBD1. V trimming: 2 bases; J trimming: 8 bases; junction bases outside the gene matches: 4. Germline V gene lookup returns CDR1 GTSNPN and CDR2 SVGIG (reference sequence). This CDR3 has 12 residues. The whole variable domain, filled in from reference TRBV30 and TRBJ1-1, reads SQTIHQWPATLVQPVGSPLSLECTVEGTSNPNLYWYRQAAGRGLQLLFYSVGIGQISSEVPQNLSASRPQDRQFILSSKKLLLSDSGFYLCAWSSGTGEAFFGQGTRLTVV.

The table lists this clonotype with many counts. The gene calls are TRBV7-9 and TRBJ2-7; D is possibly TRBD2 (5 bases). V was clipped by 6 bases and J by 4 bases, with 13 bases between them. CDR3 length equals 13 residues. Germline CDR1 SEHNR, CDR2 FQNEAQ (reference sequence). The CDR3 bases are TGTGCCAGCAGTCCAGGCGGGCGGTACGAGCAGTACTTC. This gives the protein CASSPGGRYEQYF.

The genes are TRBV5-1 and TRBJ1-2; 8 nucleotides match TRBD1. Germline-derived CDR1 and CDR2 are SGHRS and YFSETQ. V trimming: 4 bases; J trimming: 5 bases; junction bases outside the gene matches: 10. There are 15 residues in the CDR3. As DNA, the CDR3 is TGCGCCAGCAGCGCCAGGGGGCCAGTCCCATATGGCTACACCTTC. The encoded protein is CASSARGPVPYGYTF.

This clonotype was observed many times. The gene calls are TRBV28 and TRBJ2-7; D ambiguous. V was trimmed by 3 bases and J by 0 bases, leaving 12 bases between them. This CDR3 spans 15 amino acids. Germline loops: CDR1 MDHEN, CDR2 SYDVKM. The DNA for the CDR3 is TGTGCCAGCAGTTTGTCGCCAGGAAACTCCTACGAGCAGTACTTC. It is translated as CASSLSPGNSYEQYF.

The CDR3 region is CASSLASGTNEKLFF. In DNA, the CDR3 is TGCGCCAGCAGCTTGGCCTCAGGGACTAATGAAAAACTGTTTTTT. V usage is TRBV5-1 and J usage is TRBJ1-4; maybe TRBD1 (5 bases). Looked up from germline, CDR1 is SGHRS and CDR2 is YFSETQ. Trimming took 0 bases from V and 2 from J, leaving 8 bases between them. The CDR3 loop spans 15 amino acids.

This clonotype was seen repeatedly, ten times or more. V gene TRBV7-3 combines with J gene TRBJ2-2; 9 bases agree with TRBD2. CDR3 length equals 15 residues. The junction had 4 bases not matched to a gene; V was cut back by 5 bases and J by 3 bases. The germline CDR1 and CDR2 sequences are SGHTA and FQGTGA. The CDR3 DNA sequence: TGTGCCAGCAGCGCCGGGACTAGCCACACCGGGGAGCTGTTTTTT. Translation: CASSAGTSHTGELFF.

This chain joins TRBV7-2 and TRBJ1-2; a weak D match, TRBD1 (5 bases). Trimming removed 1 base at V and 8 bases at J, with 17 bases between. This CDR3 has 15 amino acids. The germline gives CDR1 SGHTA, CDR2 FQGNSA. The CDR3 protein is CASSLGGGEGRGYTF. For the CDR3, the DNA is TGTGCCAGCAGCTTAGGGGGGGGAGAGGGGCGAGGCTACACCTTC.

This clonotype was seen many times. V and J are TRBV6-1 and TRBJ2-1; 7 positions match TRBD2. V was pared by 4 bases and J by 0 bases, with 6 bases of the junction left unmatched. Looked up from germline, CDR1 is MNHNS and CDR2 is SASEGT. CDR3 size: 16 residues. CDR3 coding DNA: TGTGCCAGCAGTGCGAGAGCGGGACTCTCCTACAATGAGCAGTTCTTC. Translation gives CASSARAGLSYNEQFF.

This clonotype was counted many times. The chain recombines TRBV29-1 with TRBJ2-2; TRBD2 might be the D (5 bases). The germline CDR1 and CDR2 sequences are SQVTM and ANQGSEA. Trimming stripped 3 bases from V and 0 bases from J, with 14 bases between. The CDR3 runs 16 residues. This CDR3 reads CSVDKGRGTNTGELFF. The CDR3 DNA sequence: TGCAGCGTTGATAAGGGTAGAGGGACGAACACCGGGGAGCTGTTTTTT.

This chain's CDR3 is CASSLVLAGGHNEQFF. The CDR3 DNA reads as TGTGCCAGCAGCTTAGTCCTAGCGGGAGGACACAATGAGCAGTTCTTC. V is TRBV11-3 and J is TRBJ2-1, with 11 bases aligning to TRBD2. CDR1 and CDR2 from the germline V gene are SGHNT and YENEEA. Trimming cost V 1 base and J 5 bases; bases outside gene matches: 4. The CDR3 consists of 16 residues. Filled out from reference TRBV11-3 and TRBJ2-1, the complete variable domain reads EAGVVQSPRYKIIEKKQPVAFWCNPISGHNTLYWYLQNLGQGPELLIRYENEEAVDDSQLPKDRFSAERLKGVDSTLKIQPAELGDSAVYLCASSLVLAGGHNEQFFGPGTRLTVL.

This clonotype was seen ten or more times. The V call is TRBV29-1, the J call TRBJ1-1; no firm D call. V was pared by 7 bases and J by 1 base, with 7 bases between. CDR1 is SQVTM, CDR2 ANQGSEA, per germline. The length of the CDR3 is 11 residues. This CDR3 reads CSGQQNTEAFF. CDR3 nucleotides: TGCAGCGGGCAGCAGAACACTGAAGCTTTCTTT. Looking up the rest from reference TRBV29-1 and TRBJ1-1 gives the full variable domain: SAVISQKPSRDICQRGTSLTIQCQVDSQVTMMFWYRQQPGQSLTLIATANQGSEATYESGFVIDKFPISRPNLTFSTLTVSNMSPEDSSIYLCSGQQNTEAFFGQGTRLTVV.

This clonotype was seen many times. V usage is TRBV29-1 and J usage is TRBJ2-3, with D tentatively TRBD2 (5 bases). V was shortened by 7 bases and J by 2 bases, with 10 bases between the two germline ends. The CDR3 spans 12 residues. CDR1 and CDR2 (germline): SQVTM, ANQGSEA. In DNA, the CDR3 is TGCAGCGCCCGAGCGGACACAGATACGCAGTATTTT. Amino acid sequence: CSARADTDTQYF.

In this sample, this clonotype turned up many times. This chain connects TRBV12-3 or TRBV12-4 to TRBJ1-4, with unresolved D. The CDR3 has 14 amino acids. V shed 6 bases and J shed 0 bases, with 8 bases lying between them. CDR3 nucleotides: TGTGCCAGCAGCCTGGGTCCAACTAATGAAAAACTGTTTTTT. This gives the protein CASSLGPTNEKLFF.

This clonotype showed up many times. The junction departs from germline at one end; a sequencing error may be responsible. The J gene is TRBJ2-1, the V gene TRBV7-9; 7 positions agree with TRBD2. The CDR3 has 13 residues. Germline CDR1 reads SEHNR; CDR2 reads FQNEAQ (reference sequence). The CDR3 DNA follows: TGTGCCAGCAGCCTAGCGGCTTACAATGAGCAGTTCTTC. Its translation: CASSLAAYNEQFF. The whole variable domain, remainder taken from reference TRBV7-9 and TRBJ2-1, is DTGVSQNPRHKITKRGQNVTFRCDPISEHNRLYWYRQTLGQGPEFLTYFQNEAQLEKSRLLSDRFSAERPKGSFSTLEIQRTEQGDSAMYLCASSLAAYNEQFFGPGTRLTVL.

This clonotype was found many times. The V and J genes are TRBV5-8 and TRBJ2-2; 7 nucleotides align to TRBD1. Per the germline V gene, CDR1 is SGHTS and CDR2 is YDEGEE. The CDR3 contains 15 residues. V lost 6 bases and J lost 4; bases outside the gene matches: 9. The CDR3 loop is CASNFVQGITGELFF. The CDR3 DNA sequence: TGTGCCAGCAATTTTGTACAGGGGATCACCGGGGAGCTGTTTTTT.

Comments on this clonotype: A far larger clone differs by one base, so this is likely a read error. This rearrangement joins TRBV7-9 to TRBJ2-1, with TRBD1 matching 8 bases. V was clipped by 5 bases and J by 10 bases; unmatched bases: 13. Germline V gene data show CDR1 as SEHNR and CDR2 as FQNEAQ (reference sequence). The CDR3 runs to 15 residues. Here the CDR3 reads CASSPRDRSSYEQFF. The DNA for the CDR3 is TGTGCCAGCAGCCCCCGGGACAGGAGCTCCTACGAGCAGTTCTTC. The variable domain in full, completed from reference TRBV7-9 and TRBJ2-1, reads DTGVSQNPRHKITKRGQNVTFRCDPISEHNRLYWYRQTLGQGPEFLTYFQNEAQLEKSRLLSDRFSAERPKGSFSTLEIQRTEQGDSAMYLCASSPRDRSSYEQFFGPGTRLTVL.

This clonotype was observed many times. The V and J genes are TRBV7-9 and TRBJ2-3, with D possibly matching TRBD2 (5 bases). In germline, CDR1 is SEHNR, CDR2 FQNEAQ (reference sequence). V was trimmed by 5 bases and J by 6 bases, leaving 24 bases between them. The length of the CDR3 is 17 residues. The CDR3 region has the DNA TGTGCCAGCAGCATTCTAGGAGGCGATAGTTATGGGGATACGCAGTATTTT. It translates to CASSILGGDSYGDTQYF.

This clonotype appeared many times. The chain recombines TRBV5-1 with TRBJ2-3; 8 bases are a match to TRBD2. The CDR3 is 19 residues long. With V trimmed by 1 base and J by 0 bases, 13 bases remained unmatched. Germline CDR1 SGHRS, CDR2 YFSETQ. The CDR3 DNA reads as TGCGCCAGCAGCTTGTTGGGTTCGCTAGCGGGTCGTAGCACAGATACGCAGTATTTT. It translates to CASSLLGSLAGRSTDTQYF.

The table lists this clonotype with many counts. V and J are TRBV11-1 and TRBJ2-7, with 8 bases fitting TRBD2. With V trimmed by 5 bases and J by 5 bases, 8 bases remained unmatched. CDR1 and CDR2 (germline): SGHAT, FQDESV (reference sequence). There are 14 residues in the CDR3. CDR3 nucleotides: TGTGCCAGCAGCCAACCGGGACTAGTCAACGAGCAGTACTTC. Translation gives CASSQPGLVNEQYF. Using reference TRBV11-1 and TRBJ2-7 for the parts outside the CDR3, the full variable domain is EAEVAQSPRYKITEKSQAVAFWCDPISGHATLYWYRQILGQGPELLVQFQDESVVDDSQLPKDRFSAERLKGVDSTLKIQPAELGDSAMYLCASSQPGLVNEQYFGPGTRLTVT.

This clonotype was found many times. The chain combines TRBV2 with TRBJ2-5; possibly TRBD1 or TRBD2 for D (5 bases each). Germline V gene lookup returns CDR1 SNHLY and CDR2 FYNNEI. This CDR3 is built from 14 residues. Trimming shortened V by 4 bases and J by 4 bases, and 13 bases separated the two germline ends. CDR3 in DNA: TGTGCCAGCAGTGTGGACACTAGGGGAGAGACCCAGTACTTC. Residues: CASSVDTRGETQYF.

Many counts were recorded for this clonotype. The J gene is TRBJ1-2, the V gene TRBV7-9, with 11 bases identical to TRBD1. V dropped 1 base and J dropped 5; count of bases not matched to a gene: 6. The CDR3 has 16 amino acids. Germline V CDR1 and CDR2: SEHNR, FQNEAQ (reference sequence). CDR3 loop: CASSLEGDRGVYGYTF. Written as DNA, the CDR3 is TGTGCCAGCAGCTTAGAAGGGGACAGGGGGGTGTATGGCTACACCTTC.

This clonotype appeared many times. CDR3 DNA sequence: TGTGCCGGCGGGGCATGGGGAAACAATGAGCAGTTCTTC. Its protein is CAGGAWGNNEQFF. The chain uses TRBV21-1 and TRBJ2-1; the D call in the table, TRBD1, was not verified against the DNA. TRBV21-1 is annotated as a pseudogene. The length of the CDR3 is 13 residues.

This clonotype was observed many times. The chain is built from TRBV4-1 and TRBJ1-2; TRBD1 aligns across 7 bases. With V trimmed by 3 bases and J by 5 bases, 15 bases remained unmatched. CDR1 MGHRA and CDR2 YSYEKL come from the germline V gene. The CDR3 covers 17 residues. CDR3 bases: TGCGCCAGCAGCCAGGAGGATAACAGGGGAAGAGAATATGGCTACACCTTC. Its protein product is CASSQEDNRGREYGYTF.

Comments on this clonotype: Since no conserved phenylalanine or tryptophan closes the CDR3, a read error is the likely cause. The DNA is left out, because the CDR3 cannot be placed on it with certainty; the CDR3 is given as TCRdb lists it. This chain joins TRBV21-1 and TRBJ2-4; the table's D call TRBD2 went unverified against the DNA. TRBV21-1 is a recognized pseudogene. The CDR3 region is 13 residues in length, termini included. CDR3 loop: CASSPRGGNIQYI.

This clonotype was counted at least ten times. This chain joins TRBV18 and TRBJ2-1; D gene ambiguous. V shed 4 bases and J shed 6 bases, with 16 bases lying between them. Germline CDR1 KGHSH, CDR2 LQKENI. This CDR3 comprises 15 residues. CDR3 region: CASSQVGELGNEQFF. CDR3 sequence (DNA): TGTGCCAGCTCACAAGTGGGCGAGTTGGGCAATGAGCAGTTCTTC. The full variable domain, in which reference TRBV18 and TRBJ2-1 provide the parts outside the CDR3, is NAGVMQNPRHLVRRRGQEARLRCSPMKGHSHVYWYRQLPEEGLKFMVYLQKENIIDESGMPKERFSAEFPKEGPSILRIQQVVRGDSAAYFCASSQVGELGNEQFFGPGTRLTVL.

This clonotype came up many times. The chain joins TRBV6-2 or TRBV6-3 to TRBJ2-7, with D uncertain. The V end was cut by 0 bases, the J end by 2 bases, with 2 bases between. Germline V gene sequence: CDR1 MNHEY, CDR2 SVGEGT. The CDR3 consists of 12 residues. The CDR3 spells CASSYSAYEQYF. The CDR3 DNA follows: TGTGCCAGCAGTTACTCAGCCTACGAGCAGTACTTC.

This clonotype was seen once. The V gene is TRBV28, the J gene TRBJ1-2; D remains ambiguous. The CDR3 covers 12 residues. The V and J ends lost 7 bases and 7 bases respectively, with 13 bases between them. Germline assignment: CDR1 MDHEN and CDR2 SYDVKM. DNA for the CDR3: TGTGCCAGCAATGTGGGCCCGGGTGGCTACACCTTC. Residues: CASNVGPGGYTF.

This clonotype has a count of ten or more. The V and J genes are TRBV20-1 and TRBJ2-1; unclear D gene. Germline V gene lookup returns CDR1 DFQATT and CDR2 SNEGSKA (reference sequence). The V and J ends lost 1 base and 4 bases respectively, with 8 bases between them. CDR3 length: 13 amino acids. In DNA form, the CDR3 reads TGCAGTGCTAGAGGCCTGACGTACAATGAGCAGTTCTTC. It translates to CSARGLTYNEQFF.